The 29 T cell receptor beta chains listed next were all sequenced from one sample in a study of OX40 agonist ivuxolimab in advanced cancers. Libraries were prepared by immunoSEQ multiplex PCR; TCRdb keeps only in-frame clonotypes and omits some of them. Counted here are about 64,000 clones, 75% to 90% occurring once; the ten biggest clones make up around 15%. This specimen consisted of CD4+ or CD8+ T cells sorted from blood, obtained in a trial of the OX40 agonist ivuxolimab. Receptor source: an adult with an advanced solid tumor such as melanoma, head and neck, liver or kidney cancer.

Here the CDR3 reads CASRPDSTEAFF. The CDR3 coding sequence is TGTGCCAGCAGGCCCGACTCCACTGAAGCTTTCTTT. The chain couples TRBV11-2 to TRBJ1-1; the D is unclear. The CDR3 is 12 residues long. V was pared by 6 bases and J by 4 bases, with 9 bases between. The germline V gene encodes CDR1 SGHAT and CDR2 FQNNGV.

This clone was observed a few times. This rearrangement joins TRBV11-2 to TRBJ1-5; TRBD1 agrees at 9 bases. J was trimmed by 1 base and V by 5 bases; bases with no gene match: 3. The length of the CDR3 is 15 residues. In germline, CDR1 is SGHAT, CDR2 FQNNGV. The CDR3: CASSLGTGSNQPQHF. CDR3 DNA sequence: TGTGCCAGCAGCCTAGGGACAGGGAGCAATCAGCCCCAGCATTTT.

In its sample, this clone was seen once. The J gene is TRBJ1-1, the V gene TRBV7-9, with D possibly being TRBD1 (5 bases). The V end lost 4 bases, the J end lost 4 bases, and 10 bases lay between the germline ends. The germline gives CDR1 SEHNR, CDR2 FQNEAQ (reference sequence). There are 13 residues in the CDR3. Here the CDR3 reads CASSSPGGTEAFF. CDR3 coding DNA: TGTGCCAGCAGCTCCCCGGGGGGCACTGAAGCTTTCTTT.

CDR3 DNA: TGTGCCAGTAGTTTGGGACAGATCAATGAGCAGTTCTTC. Its translation: CASSLGQINEQFF. The gene calls are TRBV19 and TRBJ2-1, with 7 bases identical to TRBD1. The CDR3 is 13 amino acids. Germline lookup yields CDR1 LNHDA and CDR2 SQIVND (reference sequence). Unmatched junction bases numbered 4, after V lost 5 bases and J lost 6 bases.

The chain employs TRBV6-5 and TRBJ1-1, with D unclear. The CDR3 runs to 11 residues. Germline CDR1 MNHEY, CDR2 SVGAGI. Trimming pared 7 bases from V and 7 bases from J, leaving 10 bases between. The CDR3 nucleotides read TGTGCCAGCACCTTACACGGTGAAGCTTTCTTT. This encodes CASTLHGEAFF.

V gene TRBV7-3 combines with J gene TRBJ2-2, with 7 nucleotides matching TRBD1. CDR1 and CDR2 (germline): SGHTA, FQGTGA. The CDR3 runs to 15 residues. V gave up 4 bases and J gave up 5 bases; unmatched junction bases: 7. The CDR3 protein is CASSSWTGDTGELFF. Here the CDR3 DNA reads TGTGCCAGCAGCTCCTGGACAGGAGATACCGGGGAGCTGTTTTTT.

The chain couples TRBV5-6 to TRBJ2-1, with D maybe TRBD1 (6 bases). The CDR3 runs 12 residues. Trimming stripped 3 bases from V and 9 bases from J, with 10 bases between. Germline V gene lookup returns CDR1 SGHDT and CDR2 YYEEEE. Written as DNA, the CDR3 is TGTGCCAGCAGCTCACAGGGTAGTGAGCAGTTCTTC. Amino acids: CASSSQGSEQFF.

This CDR3 is CASSLSWGLAGGFMNEQYF. CDR3 coding DNA: TGTGCCAGCAGTTTATCATGGGGACTAGCGGGAGGGTTTATGAACGAGCAGTACTTC. The chain has TRBV27 and TRBJ2-7; 16 bases are shared with TRBD2. V lost 0 bases and J lost 5; bases outside the gene matches: 10. Germline assignment: CDR1 MNHEY and CDR2 SMNVEV (reference sequence). CDR3 length equals 19 residues.

The CDR3 is CASSPPAGRGSTDTQYF. DNA for the CDR3: TGTGCCAGCAGCCCCCCTGCGGGCAGGGGAAGCACAGATACGCAGTATTTT. The chain combines TRBV5-6 with TRBJ2-3, with a possible D match to TRBD1 (6 bases). The CDR3 spans 17 residues. CDR1 is SGHDT, CDR2 YYEEEE, per germline. Deletions cut 4 bases from V and 0 bases from J, with 18 bases between.

The chain carries TRBV6-5 and TRBJ1-1; tentative D call: TRBD1 (6 bases). The ends were cut back, 0 bases at V and 0 bases at J, with 8 bases in the middle. Germline values: CDR1 MNHEY, CDR2 SVGAGI. This CDR3 contains 15 residues. CDR3 bases: TGTGCCAGCAGTTACTCGACAGGCCTGAACACTGAAGCTTTCTTT. Translation: CASSYSTGLNTEAFF.

V and J are TRBV4-1 and TRBJ2-7; 10 bases are a match to TRBD2. The CDR3 covers 15 residues. Germline CDR1 and CDR2: MGHRA and YSYEKL. V was clipped by 1 base and J by 6 bases; unmatched bases: 6. CDR3 region: CASSQGSGGAAEQYF. The CDR3 DNA reads as TGCGCCAGCAGCCAAGGGAGCGGGGGGGCCGCCGAGCAGTACTTC.

V usage is TRBV4-1 and J usage is TRBJ2-2, with D unclear. The CDR3 totals 15 residues. CDR1 is MGHRA and CDR2 is YSYEKL in the germline V gene. The V and J ends lost 4 bases and 0 bases respectively, with 9 bases between them. Written as DNA, the CDR3 is TGCGCCAGCAGCCCATATGTTGCGAACACCGGGGAGCTGTTTTTT. Translation: CASSPYVANTGELFF.

V and J are TRBV5-6 and TRBJ1-6, with 7 bases aligning to TRBD1. After removal of 5 bases from V and 9 bases from J, the junction contained 11 bases not matched to a gene. The CDR3 covers 15 residues. The germline V gene has CDR1 SGHDT and CDR2 YYEEEE. For the CDR3, the DNA is TGTGCCAGCAGTATCGGACAGGCCCTAGGTTCACCCCTCCACTTT. Protein: CASSIGQALGSPLHF.

The V gene is TRBV2, the J gene TRBJ1-5; D is unclear. Germline lookup yields CDR1 SNHLY and CDR2 FYNNEI. CDR3 size: 15 residues. V was clipped by 3 bases and J by 0 bases, with 9 bases between them. The CDR3 here is CASSEFSFSNQPQHF. Here the CDR3 DNA reads TGTGCCAGCAGTGAGTTCAGTTTTAGCAATCAGCCCCAGCATTTT.

The chain joins TRBV19 to TRBJ2-7, with 7 bases fitting TRBD1. This CDR3 spans 14 amino acids. Germline V gives CDR1 LNHDA, CDR2 SQIVND (reference sequence). The V and J ends lost 2 bases and 5 bases, in that order; junction bases with no gene match: 6. The CDR3 bases are TGTGCCAGTAGTATATTGCAGGGGGTCAACGAGCAGTACTTC. Translation gives CASSILQGVNEQYF.

The V gene is TRBV7-9, the J gene TRBJ1-5, with no clear D. CDR3 length equals 15 residues. Germline V gene lookup returns CDR1 SEHNR and CDR2 FQNEAQ (reference sequence). Trimming stripped 4 bases from V and 3 bases from J, with 13 bases between. The CDR3 sequence is CASSSDSVPNQPQHF. The CDR3 DNA reads TGTGCCAGCAGCTCAGACTCAGTACCCAATCAGCCCCAGCATTTT.

Here the CDR3 reads CASSQGKVIGAGGGYTF. CDR3 bases: TGTGCCAGCAGCCAAGGCAAAGTCATAGGCGCTGGGGGAGGCTACACCTTC. The rearrangement links TRBV14 to TRBJ1-2, with D possibly being TRBD1 (5 bases). Germline V gives CDR1 SGHDN, CDR2 FVKESK. With 1 base removed from V and 8 bases from J, the gap between germline ends came to 23 bases. The length of the CDR3 is 17 residues.

The rearrangement joins TRBV15 to TRBJ1-6; unclear D gene. In germline, CDR1 is LNHNV, CDR2 YYDKDF (reference sequence). The length of the CDR3 is 15 residues. The V and J ends lost 0 bases and 6 bases respectively, with 9 bases between them. The DNA for the CDR3 is TGTGCCACCAGCAGAGATCTAGGGTCTAATTCACCCCTCCACTTT. Translation gives CATSRDLGSNSPLHF. The complete variable domain, with remaining parts taken from reference TRBV15 and TRBJ1-6, reads DAMVIQNPRYQVTQFGKPVTLSCSQTLNHNVMYWYQQKSSQAPKLLFHYYDKDFNNEADTPDNFQSRRPNTSFCFLDIRSPGLGDTAMYLCATSRDLGSNSPLHFGNGTRLTVT.

The chain combines TRBV29-1 with TRBJ2-2; D remains ambiguous. This CDR3 comprises 13 residues. Per the germline V gene, CDR1 is SQVTM and CDR2 is ANQGSEA. Between the trimmed V and J ends, which lost 5 bases and 2 bases, there was a span of 9 bases. The CDR3 sequence: CSVLGINTGELFF. In nucleotides, the CDR3 is TGCAGCGTTCTAGGGATCAACACCGGGGAGCTGTTTTTT.

The chain has TRBV6-5 and TRBJ2-5; possibly TRBD1 for D (5 bases). The V end was cut by 7 bases, the J end by 2 bases, with 17 bases between. Per germline, CDR1 MNHEY and CDR2 SVGAGI. The CDR3 is 15 residues long. CDR3 sequence reads: CASKEVQGWQETQYF. The CDR3 nucleotides read TGTGCCAGCAAAGAAGTGCAGGGATGGCAAGAGACCCAGTACTTC.

The chain links TRBV30 to TRBJ2-4, with D unresolved. CDR1 GTSNPN and CDR2 SVGIG come from the germline V gene (reference sequence). The CDR3 length is 13 residues. The V end was cut by 4 bases, the J end by 5 bases, with 12 bases between. CDR3 nucleotides: TGTGCCTGGACCCCCGACAACCAAAACATTCAGTACTTC. Translated: CAWTPDNQNIQYF.

V is TRBV4-2 and J is TRBJ2-1; 12 nucleotides align to TRBD2. The V gene's germline CDR1 is LGHNA and CDR2 YNFKEQ. J lost 10 bases, V lost 5 bases, and 3 bases had no gene match. The CDR3 covers 13 residues. In DNA form, the CDR3 reads TGTGCCAGCAGCTTCGGACTAGCGGGAGAGCAGTTCTTC. This encodes CASSFGLAGEQFF.

V usage is TRBV9 and J usage is TRBJ2-6, with D perhaps matching TRBD1 (6 bases). The CDR3 is 13 residues long. In germline, CDR1 is SGDLS, CDR2 YYNGEE. Trimming removed 8 bases at V and 2 bases at J, with 8 bases between. The CDR3 loop is CASGTTGANVLTF. CDR3 nucleotide sequence: TGTGCCAGTGGGACAACTGGGGCCAACGTCCTGACTTTC.

This clone was detected a few times. The chain combines TRBV19 with TRBJ2-7; 9 bases line up with TRBD1. The CDR3 totals 16 residues. Germline loops: CDR1 LNHDA, CDR2 SQIVND (reference sequence). V dropped 5 bases and J dropped 3; count of bases not matched to a gene: 11. DNA for the CDR3: TGTGCCAGTAGTCCTTTGTGGACAGGGGTTAACTACGAGCAGTACTTC. This codes for CASSPLWTGVNYEQYF.

The CDR3, as DNA: TGTGCCAGCAGTCCATTAGGACTAGCGGGGCACTACGAGCAGTACTTC. Translation: CASSPLGLAGHYEQYF. The rearrangement joins TRBV27 to TRBJ2-7; TRBD2 aligns across 12 bases. The germline V gene encodes CDR1 MNHEY and CDR2 SMNVEV (reference sequence). V lost 5 bases to trimming and J lost 3 bases; unmatched junction nucleotides: 8. This CDR3 contains 16 residues.

The rearrangement uses TRBV5-6 and TRBJ1-2, with D maybe TRBD1 (5 bases). This CDR3 has 13 residues. The V gene lost 2 bases and the J gene lost 3 bases, with 8 bases spanning the gap. Germline CDR1 and CDR2: SGHDT and YYEEEE. In DNA form, the CDR3 reads TGTGCCAGCAGCTTAGTAGGGGACTATGGCTACACCTTC. This encodes CASSLVGDYGYTF.

Concerning this clone itself: The sample carries other DNA sequences with the same CDR3. V gene TRBV29-1 combines with J gene TRBJ1-1; 7 bases align to TRBD1. This CDR3 is built from 12 residues. Trimming cost V 6 bases and J 2 bases; bases outside gene matches: 3. CDR1 and CDR2 (germline): SQVTM, ANQGSEA. This CDR3 is CSVRDSNTEAFF. CDR3 DNA sequence: TGCAGCGTCCGGGACAGCAACACTGAAGCTTTCTTT.

The rearrangement uses TRBV27 and TRBJ2-7; D gene unclear. The CDR3 covers 13 residues. The V end was cut by 2 bases, the J end by 2 bases, with 7 bases between. The germline gives CDR1 MNHEY, CDR2 SMNVEV (reference sequence). Written as DNA, the CDR3 is TGTGCCAGCAGTTTAACCCCAACCTACGAGCAGTACTTC. It yields the protein CASSLTPTYEQYF.

This clone has only one observation. The chain uses TRBV15 and TRBJ2-3; maybe TRBD2 (6 bases). V was pared by 2 bases and J by 0 bases, with 15 bases between. This CDR3 contains 17 residues. Germline assignment: CDR1 LNHNV and CDR2 YYDKDF (reference sequence). CDR3 in amino acids: CATSRLPGLTSTDTQYF. CDR3 bases: TGTGCCACCAGCAGACTGCCGGGACTCACTAGCACAGATACGCAGTATTTT.